A selection of T cell receptor beta chains follows, all from one sample in a study of shared clonotypes between healthy human individuals. Profiled with immunoSEQ multiplex PCR; TCRdb holds only in-frame clones, not every one. The sample contains under 750,000 clones, just under 75% of which appear only once. The sample consisted of memory CD4+ T cells sorted from blood. The receptors come from a woman in her thirties in good health. Each CDR3 is given with its conserved first and last residue. A D gene is named only where the DNA matches it firmly. Some rows have no size entry. The others give once, few or many, or a class for an expanded clone.

clone size: -
V gene: TRBV9
D gene: -
J gene: TRBJ2-7
CDR3 protein: CASSVQGTGEQYF
CDR3 DNA: TGTGCCAGCAGCGTCCAGGGAACGGGCGAGCAGTACTTC

clone size: -
V gene: TRBV28
D gene: -
J gene: TRBJ1-4
CDR3 protein: CASGLPTTNEKLFF
CDR3 DNA: TGTGCCAGCGGTCTTCCCACAACTAATGAAAAACTGTTTTTT

clone size: -
V gene: TRBV18
D gene: -
J gene: TRBJ1-5
CDR3 protein: CASSPGGSLDQPQHF
CDR3 DNA: TGTGCCAGCTCACCAGGGGGGTCCCTCGATCAGCCCCAGCATTTT

clone size: -
V gene: TRBV7-9
D gene: -
J gene: TRBJ1-5
CDR3 protein: CASSLAGYNQPQHF
CDR3 DNA: TGTGCCAGCAGCTTAGCAGGGTACAATCAGCCCCAGCATTTT

clone size: -
V gene: TRBV28
D gene: -
J gene: TRBJ1-2
CDR3 protein: CASSLYGELYGYTF
CDR3 DNA: TGTGCCAGCAGTTTATACGGCGAACTTTATGGCTACACCTTC

clone size: -
V gene: TRBV7-9
D gene: TRBD2
J gene: TRBJ2-2
CDR3 protein: CASSLRGGAGGTNTGELFF
CDR3 DNA: TGTGCCAGCAGCTTAAGAGGCGGAGCGGGAGGCACTAACACCGGGGAGCTGTTTTTT

clone size: -
V gene: TRBV19
D gene: -
J gene: TRBJ2-3
CDR3 protein: CASKGLSSTDTQYF
CDR3 DNA: TGTGCCAGTAAAGGACTCTCGAGCACAGATACGCAGTATTTT

clone size: -
V gene: TRBV5-4
D gene: -
J gene: TRBJ2-1
CDR3 protein: CASSPDLRGTYNEQFF
CDR3 DNA: TGTGCCAGCAGCCCAGACCTTCGCGGGACCTACAATGAGCAGTTCTTC

clone size: -
V gene: TRBV2
D gene: TRBD2
J gene: TRBJ2-1
CDR3 protein: CASKAGESSLEQFF
CDR3 DNA: TGTGCCAGTAAAGCGGGAGAGTCATCCCTTGAGCAGTTCTTC

clone size: -
V gene: TRBV7-6
D gene: -
J gene: TRBJ2-7
CDR3 protein: CASSQILGEQYF
CDR3 DNA: TGTGCCAGCAGCCAGATATTGGGCGAGCAGTACTTC

clone size: -
V gene: TRBV28
D gene: -
J gene: TRBJ2-7
CDR3 protein: CASAAPGGTSPYEQYF
CDR3 DNA: TGTGCCAGCGCCGCTCCTGGGGGGACTTCCCCCTACGAGCAGTACTTC

clone size: -
V gene: TRBV5-1
D gene: -
J gene: TRBJ1-1
CDR3 protein: CASSLLSRQGLTEAFF
CDR3 DNA: TGCGCCAGCAGCTTGCTAAGTCGGCAGGGTCTCACTGAAGCTTTCTTT

clone size: -
V gene: TRBV2
D gene: -
J gene: TRBJ2-7
CDR3 protein: CASRLEGGSYEQYF
CDR3 DNA: TGTGCCAGCAGATTGGAGGGGGGCTCCTACGAGCAGTACTTC

clone size: -
V gene: TRBV27
D gene: TRBD2
J gene: TRBJ2-7
CDR3 protein: CASSSLAGSYEQYF
CDR3 DNA: TGTGCCAGCAGTTCCCTAGCGGGATCCTACGAGCAGTACTTC

clone size: -
V gene: TRBV11-2
D gene: -
J gene: TRBJ2-7
CDR3 protein: CASSLDVEQYF
CDR3 DNA: TGTGCCAGCAGCTTAGATGTCGAGCAGTACTTC

clone size: -
V gene: TRBV7-9
D gene: TRBD2
J gene: TRBJ2-1
CDR3 protein: CASSPMGLASPNEQFF
CDR3 DNA: TGTGCCAGCAGCCCCATGGGACTAGCTTCTCCCAATGAGCAGTTCTTC

clone size: -
V gene: TRBV5-4
D gene: TRBD2
J gene: TRBJ2-7
CDR3 protein: CASSPGGTSGRKSSEQYF
CDR3 DNA: TGTGCCAGCAGCCCAGGAGGGACTAGCGGGAGGAAGTCTTCAGAGCAGTACTTC

clone size: few
V gene: TRBV5-4
D gene: TRBD1
J gene: TRBJ2-1
CDR3 protein: CASSLYGQGIHEQFF
CDR3 DNA: TGTGCCAGCAGCTTGTACGGACAGGGGATACATGAGCAGTTCTTC

clone size: -
V gene: TRBV7-9
D gene: -
J gene: TRBJ1-1
CDR3 protein: CASSRQTGWDTEAFF
CDR3 DNA: TGTGCCAGCAGCAGACAAACAGGGTGGGACACTGAAGCTTTCTTT

clone size: -
V gene: TRBV5-1
D gene: -
J gene: TRBJ1-1
CDR3 protein: CASSPSRDSAEAFF
CDR3 DNA: TGCGCCAGCAGCCCGTCCCGGGACTCGGCTGAAGCTTTCTTT

clone size: -
V gene: TRBV7-2
D gene: TRBD1
J gene: TRBJ1-1
CDR3 protein: CASSYGQGNTEAFF
CDR3 DNA: TGTGCCAGCAGCTACGGACAGGGAAACACTGAAGCTTTCTTT

clone size: -
V gene: TRBV11-2
D gene: TRBD1
J gene: TRBJ1-1
CDR3 protein: CAITDRDTEAFF
CDR3 DNA: TGTGCCATAACCGACAGGGACACTGAAGCTTTCTTT

clone size: -
V gene: TRBV19
D gene: -
J gene: TRBJ1-3
CDR3 protein: CASRMGPYSGNTIYF
CDR3 DNA: TGTGCCAGTAGGATGGGACCTTACTCTGGAAACACCATATATTTT

clone size: few
V gene: TRBV27
D gene: TRBD1
J gene: TRBJ1-1
CDR3 protein: CASGKDRVNTEAFF
CDR3 DNA: TGTGCCAGCGGTAAAGACAGGGTGAACACTGAAGCTTTCTTT

clone size: many
V gene: TRBV7-2
D gene: -
J gene: TRBJ2-1
CDR3 protein: CASSLDSSYNEQFF
CDR3 DNA: TGTGCCAGCAGCTTGGACAGTTCCTACAATGAGCAGTTCTTC

clone size: -
V gene: TRBV4-1
D gene: -
J gene: TRBJ2-3
CDR3 protein: CASSHPGGTDTQYF
CDR3 DNA: TGCGCCAGCAGCCACCCAGGCGGCACAGATACGCAGTATTTT

clone size: once
V gene: TRBV19
D gene: -
J gene: TRBJ1-2
CDR3 protein: CASSLARLNYGYTF
CDR3 DNA: TGTGCCAGTAGTCTTGCGCGGTTGAACTATGGCTACACCTTC

clone size: few
V gene: TRBV19
D gene: -
J gene: TRBJ1-4
CDR3 protein: CASSSSATNEKLFF
CDR3 DNA: TGTGCCAGTAGTAGCAGCGCAACTAATGAAAAACTGTTTTTT

clone size: -
V gene: TRBV5-1
D gene: -
J gene: TRBJ2-3
CDR3 protein: CASSLVGGPTDTQYF
CDR3 DNA: TGCGCCAGCAGCTTGGTTGGAGGGCCAACAGATACGCAGTATTTT

clone size: -
V gene: TRBV2
D gene: TRBD1
J gene: TRBJ2-5
CDR3 protein: CASSRGTARGETQYF
CDR3 DNA: TGTGCCAGCAGTCGAGGGACAGCTCGAGGAGAGACCCAGTACTTC

clone size: -
V gene: TRBV28
D gene: TRBD1
J gene: TRBJ1-2
CDR3 protein: CATYRTGDYGYTF
CDR3 DNA: TGTGCCACCTATCGGACAGGGGACTATGGCTACACCTTC

clone size: few
V gene: TRBV27
D gene: -
J gene: TRBJ2-7
CDR3 protein: CASSLYPENYYEQYF
CDR3 DNA: TGTGCCAGCAGTTTATATCCAGAAAACTACTACGAGCAGTACTTC

clone size: -
V gene: TRBV28
D gene: TRBD1
J gene: TRBJ1-4
CDR3 protein: CASRGLPGQGSTNEKLFF
CDR3 DNA: TGTGCCAGCAGGGGGCTACCGGGACAGGGCTCGACTAATGAAAAACTGTTTTTT

clone size: -
V gene: TRBV28
D gene: -
J gene: TRBJ1-1
CDR3 protein: CASSFGTKAFF
CDR3 DNA: TGTGCCAGCAGTTTCGGGACAAAAGCTTTCTTT

clone size: -
V gene: TRBV5-1
D gene: TRBD1
J gene: TRBJ2-7
CDR3 protein: CASSVTGAESSYEQYF
CDR3 DNA: TGCGCCAGCAGCGTTACAGGGGCCGAGAGCTCCTACGAGCAGTACTTC

clone size: few
V gene: TRBV6-5
D gene: -
J gene: TRBJ1-4
CDR3 protein: CATRGGFHEKLFF
CDR3 DNA: TGTGCCACCCGGGGAGGATTCCACGAAAAACTGTTTTTT

clone size: -
V gene: TRBV6-4
D gene: -
J gene: TRBJ2-1
CDR3 protein: CASSVQPLNEQFF
CDR3 DNA: TGTGCCAGCAGCGTACAGCCCCTCAATGAGCAGTTCTTC

clone size: -
V gene: TRBV6-5
D gene: -
J gene: TRBJ2-5
CDR3 protein: CASSYYREETQYF
CDR3 DNA: TGTGCCAGCAGTTACTACAGAGAAGAGACCCAGTACTTC

clone size: -
V gene: TRBV5-3
D gene: TRBD1
J gene: TRBJ1-6
CDR3 protein: CARSLLSSGQGYNSPLHF
CDR3 DNA: TGTGCCAGAAGCTTGTTGTCGTCCGGACAGGGGTATAATTCACCCCTCCACTTT

clone size: -
V gene: TRBV7-9
D gene: TRBD1
J gene: TRBJ2-2
CDR3 protein: CASSVYRGLANTGELFF
CDR3 DNA: TGTGCCAGCAGCGTCTACAGGGGGCTAGCGAACACCGGGGAGCTGTTTTTT

clone size: -
V gene: TRBV7-9
D gene: -
J gene: TRBJ1-3
CDR3 protein: CASSLARSSGNTIYF
CDR3 DNA: TGTGCCAGCAGCTTAGCGCGGAGCTCTGGAAACACCATATATTTT

clone size: few
V gene: TRBV5-6
D gene: -
J gene: TRBJ2-5
CDR3 protein: CASGELDRATQYF
CDR3 DNA: TGTGCCAGCGGGGAACTAGACCGGGCGACCCAGTACTTC

clone size: few
V gene: TRBV9
D gene: -
J gene: TRBJ2-7
CDR3 protein: CASSEGSGPAYEQYF
CDR3 DNA: TGTGCCAGCAGCGAAGGCAGCGGTCCCGCCTACGAGCAGTACTTC

clone size: -
V gene: TRBV18
D gene: -
J gene: TRBJ1-5
CDR3 protein: CASSPQSGSNQPQHF
CDR3 DNA: TGTGCCAGCTCACCACAGTCAGGGAGCAATCAGCCCCAGCATTTT

clone size: -
V gene: TRBV6-5
D gene: TRBD2
J gene: TRBJ2-2
CDR3 protein: CASKGLADTGELFF
CDR3 DNA: TGTGCCAGCAAGGGGCTAGCGGACACCGGGGAGCTGTTTTTT

clone size: -
V gene: TRBV30
D gene: TRBD2
J gene: TRBJ2-1
CDR3 protein: CAWSVSSGSWNEQFF
CDR3 DNA: TGTGCCTGGAGTGTCTCTAGCGGGAGCTGGAATGAGCAGTTCTTC

clone size: many
V gene: TRBV9
D gene: -
J gene: TRBJ1-1
CDR3 protein: CASSVTGMDTEAFF
CDR3 DNA: TGTGCCAGCAGCGTAACGGGAATGGACACTGAAGCTTTCTTT

clone size: -
V gene: TRBV4-2
D gene: -
J gene: TRBJ2-7
CDR3 protein: CASSQGLVSYEQYF
CDR3 DNA: TGTGCCAGCAGCCAAGGCTTGGTATCCTACGAGCAGTACTTC